Listed below are T cell receptor beta chains from one sample, sequenced in a study of shared clonotypes between healthy human individuals. Profiled with immunoSEQ multiplex PCR; TCRdb holds only in-frame clones, not every one. The sample holds hundreds of thousands of clones; around 78% are singletons and the top ten take roughly 2%. Sequencing was performed on memory CD4+ T cells sorted from blood. These receptors came from a woman in her 30s in good health. Each CDR3 is given with its conserved first and last residue. The D gene is left open where the match is weak. Part of the rows lack a size; the others show once, few, many or a class for expanded clones.

TRBD2	TRBV28	few	TRBJ2-2	CASSHRTSGRGVPGELFF	TGTGCCAGCAGTCACAGGACTAGCGGGAGAGGGGTTCCCGGGGAGCTGTTTTTT
TRBD2	TRBV28	.	TRBJ2-5	CASRTSGRGGTQYF	TGTGCCAGCAGGACTAGCGGGAGGGGTGGGACCCAGTACTTC
.	TRBV28	.	TRBJ2-7	CASSLGAGPGYEQYF	TGTGCCAGCAGTTTAGGTGCTGGGCCCGGTTACGAGCAGTACTTC
.	TRBV6-1	.	TRBJ2-3	CASSGRRTDTQYF	TGTGCCAGCAGTGGTCGGCGCACAGATACGCAGTATTTT
.	TRBV30	.	TRBJ2-1	CAWSVRAEGENEQFF	TGTGCCTGGAGTGTACGGGCTGAGGGCGAGAATGAGCAGTTCTTC
TRBD2	TRBV6-4	.	TRBJ2-1	CASSGTSGSHNEQFF	TGTGCCAGCAGTGGGACTAGCGGGAGCCACAATGAGCAGTTCTTC
.	TRBV27	.	TRBJ1-2	CASGTGGNYGYTF	TGTGCCAGCGGGACCGGGGGCAACTATGGCTACACCTTC
.	TRBV27	.	TRBJ2-1	CASSFSPLFVGYNEQFF	TGTGCCAGCAGTTTTTCCCCCCTTTTTGTCGGGTACAATGAGCAGTTCTTC
TRBD1	TRBV5-1	.	TRBJ1-4	CASRGDSMKEKLFF	TGCGCCAGCAGGGGGGACAGCATGAAAGAAAAACTGTTTTTT
TRBD2	TRBV7-3	.	TRBJ2-3	CASSLPGRASRGDLDTQYF	TGTGCCAGCAGCTTACCGGGTCGTGCGAGTCGGGGGGACCTAGATACGCAGTATTTT
.	TRBV21-1	.	TRBJ1-1	CASSLRLDTIRTEAFF	TGTGCCAGCAGCTTAAGATTAGACACAATTCGCACTGAAGCTTTCTTT
TRBD2	TRBV19	.	TRBJ2-7	CASSSGRGTYEQYF	TGTGCCAGTAGTAGCGGGAGGGGAACCTACGAGCAGTACTTC
TRBD2	TRBV5-6	.	TRBJ2-7	CASSFLTSGYSYEQYF	TGTGCCAGCAGCTTCCTGACTAGCGGGTACTCCTACGAGCAGTACTTC
TRBD1	TRBV7-9	many	TRBJ1-4	CASSPQGALATNEKLFF	TGTGCCAGCAGTCCACAGGGGGCCCTTGCAACTAATGAAAAACTGTTTTTT
.	TRBV19	.	TRBJ2-3	CASSGLAGLADTQYF	TGTGCCAGTAGTGGGCTAGCCGGGTTAGCAGATACGCAGTATTTT